This T cell receptor beta chain was observed in a study of blood T cells in healthy people across ages. Then a second PCR, running roughly 7 to 11 cycles, was carried out with a sample-barcoded 5' primer and a J-beta primer mix. Each CDR3 protein is one row after TCRdb ran MiXCR on the 5' RACE reads. This table holds nearly 800,000 distinct CDR3 sequences, more than 20% found once. This clonotype was found a few times. Ten milliliters was the volume of peripheral blood drawn from each donor. V lost 4 bases, J lost 9 bases, and 29 bases lay in between. In germline, CDR1 is SGDLS, CDR2 YYNGEE. This CDR3 comprises 18 residues. In addition, the sample was reused for a study of T cells of mothers and their children. That work adds: The yield was over 9 million TCR beta CDR3 reads from each mother and approximately 3.1 million from each child.

The chain links TRBV9 to TRBJ1-3, with D possibly being TRBD1 (6 bases). The sample comprised blood. The TCR sequence derives from a boy between 10 and 17 years old in good health. CDR3 in amino acids: CASSPVSLDRLVPLTIYF. The CDR3 region has the DNA TGTGCCAGCAGCCCGGTCTCATTAGACAGGCTCGTTCCCCTCACCATATATTTT.